The clone carrying this TCR beta chain was found a few times. Antigen unknown. Using its own MiXCR run on the 5' RACE reads, TCRdb lists one record per CDR3 protein. The table has 200,000 to 250,000 distinct CDR3 sequences, 9.5% seen once; the top ten hold around 3.4%. This record comes from a study of T-cell memory formation after mild COVID-19. From germline, CDR1 is MGHRA and CDR2 YSYEKL. Trimming took 0 bases from V and 1 from J, leaving 13 bases between them. The CDR3 consists of 16 residues. Notes on the study in general: The appearance of some responding clones in pre-infection memory suggested that cross-reactive memory joined. Mainly in CM and EM were contracting CD4+ clones; CD8+ were in EMRA.

Sequencing was performed on PBMCs or a T cell subset sorted from them (not recorded which). The source is a man aged 18 to 35 who had mild COVID-19 (a few samples of this study predate the infection). Cell type and time point are not known. The chain joins TRBV4-1 to TRBJ2-7, with a weak D call TRBD1 (5 bases). CDR3 in DNA: TGCGCCAGCAGCCAAGATCCAAGCCCAGGGTCCTACGAGCAGTACTTC. It encodes CASSQDPSPGSYEQYF.